One and the same sample provided the 19 T cell receptor beta chains below, sequenced in a study of T cell responses to AZD1222 COVID-19 vaccine. The data were produced by immunoSEQ multiplex PCR, yet TCRdb's version contains in-frame clones alone and is incomplete. This sample has about 120,000 clones; 80% to 85% occur once, and the top ten carry about 9%. Sequences were derived from peripheral blood, sampled on day 0 of AZD1222 vaccination. All receptors derive from an adult in good health.

The rearrangement links TRBV11-2 to TRBJ2-1, with 8 bases aligning to TRBD2. The CDR3 is made up of 15 amino acids. J was trimmed by 9 bases and V by 5 bases; bases with no gene match: 12. The germline V gene encodes CDR1 SGHAT and CDR2 FQNNGV. The chain's CDR3 is CASSPPGFSGVEQFF. CDR3 coding DNA: TGTGCCAGCAGCCCCCCGGGATTTAGCGGGGTTGAGCAGTTCTTC.

This clone was recorded only once. The CDR3 DNA reads as TGTGCCAGCAGCTTAGCGGGACGCTCAGATACGCAGTATTTT. It encodes CASSLAGRSDTQYF. The genes are TRBV7-2 and TRBJ2-3; either TRBD1 or TRBD2 may fit D (5 bases each). V gave up 0 bases and J gave up 4 bases, with 8 bases separating them. CDR1 and CDR2 from the germline V gene are SGHTA and FQGNSA. CDR3 length equals 14 residues.

V gene TRBV6-5 combines with J gene TRBJ2-7; TRBD1 matches 11 bases. V trimming: 6 bases; J trimming: 6 bases; junction bases outside the gene matches: 4. The CDR3 is made up of 13 amino acids. CDR1 MNHEY and CDR2 SVGAGI come from the germline V gene. The CDR3 DNA follows: TGTGCCAGCAGCCTAGGACAGGGGGCCGAGCAGTACTTC. It is translated as CASSLGQGAEQYF.

The V gene is TRBV6-5, the J gene TRBJ1-5, with D unclear. The germline V gene has CDR1 MNHEY and CDR2 SVGAGI. V lost 0 bases and J 9 bases, leaving 9 bases between the germline ends. CDR3 length: 13 residues. CDR3 bases: TGTGCCAGCAGTTACTCCCTTCGCGGGCCCCAGCATTTT. Its protein product is CASSYSLRGPQHF.

This clone appeared a single time. The chain is built from TRBV18 and TRBJ1-5, with a possible D match to TRBD1 (5 bases). Germline CDR1 KGHSH, CDR2 LQKENI. CDR3 length: 13 residues. Trimming shortened V by 5 bases and J by 1 base, and 6 bases separated the two germline ends. The CDR3 nucleotides are TGTGCCAGCTCAGCAGGGAGCAATCAGCCCCAGCATTTT. Translating it yields CASSAGSNQPQHF. The variable domain in full, completed from reference TRBV18 and TRBJ1-5, reads NAGVMQNPRHLVRRRGQEARLRCSPMKGHSHVYWYRQLPEEGLKFMVYLQKENIIDESGMPKERFSAEFPKEGPSILRIQQVVRGDSAAYFCASSAGSNQPQHFGDGTRLSIL.

V gene TRBV6-5 combines with J gene TRBJ2-1, with 14 bases aligning to TRBD2. Trimming took 7 bases from V and 9 from J; bases not matched to a gene: 5. The CDR3 has 14 residues. Germline CDR1 is MNHEY and CDR2 is SVGAGI. The CDR3 DNA reads TGTGCCAGCACCACGGGACTAGCGGGAGTTGAGCAGTTCTTC. It specifies CASTTGLAGVEQFF.

The chain recombines TRBV7-9 with TRBJ2-1; D call uncertain. This CDR3 region has 16 residues. Trimming shortened V by 5 bases and J by 1 base, and 15 bases separated the two germline ends. CDR1 is SEHNR, CDR2 FQNEAQ, per germline (reference sequence). As DNA, the CDR3 is TGTGCCAGCAGCCCCGGCGGAAGTATGTCCTACAATGAGCAGTTCTTC. Amino acids: CASSPGGSMSYNEQFF.

The chain combines TRBV7-2 with TRBJ2-7; perhaps TRBD2 as D (5 bases). CDR3 length: 13 residues. Germline-derived CDR1 and CDR2 are SGHTA and FQGNSA. V lost 3 bases and J 5 bases, leaving 11 bases between the germline ends. CDR3 loop: CASSFGKGNEQYF. The CDR3 coding sequence is TGTGCCAGCAGCTTCGGGAAGGGAAACGAGCAGTACTTC. Based on the CDR3 plus reference TRBV7-2 and TRBJ2-7, the full variable domain is GAGVSQSPSNKVTEKGKDVELRCDPISGHTALYWYRQSLGQGLEFLIYFQGNSAPDKSGLPSDRFSAERTGGSVSTLTIQRTQQEDSAVYLCASSFGKGNEQYFGPGTRLTVT.

The table lists this clone with a few counts. The rearrangement links TRBV7-9 to TRBJ2-7; D might be TRBD2 (5 bases). Germline CDR1 and CDR2: SEHNR and FQNEAQ (reference sequence). The CDR3 is 14 amino acids. Trimming took 5 bases from V and 1 from J, leaving 12 bases between them. This CDR3 reads CASSQVGRSYEQYF. The CDR3 DNA is TGTGCCAGCAGCCAAGTGGGGAGATCCTACGAGCAGTACTTC.

The chain employs TRBV4-2 and TRBJ1-3; D is ambiguous. The length of the CDR3 is 19 residues. Trimming removed 0 bases from V and 0 bases from J, with 18 bases in between. Germline CDR1 LGHNA, CDR2 YNFKEQ. The CDR3 region has the DNA TGTGCCAGCAGCCAAGATTCCCTAGCCGGGAGCAACTCTGGAAACACCATATATTTT. As protein: CASSQDSLAGSNSGNTIYF.

The gene calls are TRBV6-2 or TRBV6-3 and TRBJ2-5, with 7 nucleotides matching TRBD1. V was clipped by 2 bases and J by 2 bases; unmatched bases: 5. The germline CDR1 and CDR2 sequences are MNHEY and SVGEGT. The CDR3 is 15 amino acids. The CDR3 DNA follows: TGTGCCAGCAGTTACGCCGGGACAGAGCAAGAGACCCAGTACTTC. Residues: CASSYAGTEQETQYF.

There are a few counts of this clone. The chain joins TRBV4-1 to TRBJ2-7; a possible D gene is TRBD1 (6 bases). Germline V lookup: CDR1 MGHRA, CDR2 YSYEKL. Trimming removed 2 bases at V and 6 bases at J, with 14 bases between. The CDR3 is 14 amino acids. The DNA of the CDR3 is TGCGCCAGCAGCCAACACAGGGATTCGGTCGAGCAGTACTTC. It codes for CASSQHRDSVEQYF.

As regards this clone: In the same sample, other DNA sequences code for this CDR3. V gene TRBV28 combines with J gene TRBJ2-7, with no clear D. The CDR3 totals 13 residues. V was cut by 2 bases and J by 2 bases, with 7 bases left in between. Germline loops: CDR1 MDHEN, CDR2 SYDVKM. The CDR3 loop is CASSLPETYEQYF. CDR3 in DNA: TGTGCCAGCAGTTTACCGGAGACCTACGAGCAGTACTTC.

This clone was observed a single time. The chain recombines TRBV3-1 (or the pseudogene TRBV3-2) with TRBJ2-1, with 14 bases lining up with TRBD2. From germline, CDR1 is LGHDT and CDR2 YNNKEL (reference sequence). With V trimmed by 5 bases and J by 6 bases, 6 bases remained unmatched. There are 16 residues in the CDR3. In DNA form, the CDR3 reads TGTGCCAGCAGCTCCGGGACTAGCGGGAGTGCCAATGAGCAGTTCTTC. Its protein product is CASSSGTSGSANEQFF.

This clone was seen a few times. CDR3 sequence: CASSLGGVAYEQYF. In DNA form, the CDR3 reads TGTGCCAGCAGCTTAGGGGGGGTCGCCTACGAGCAGTACTTC. The chain employs TRBV5-8 and TRBJ2-7, with D perhaps TRBD2 (7 bases). Trimming removed 2 bases from V and 2 bases from J, with 11 bases in between. Germline-derived CDR1 and CDR2 are SGHTS and YDEGEE. There are 14 residues in the CDR3.

This chain joins TRBV7-9 and TRBJ1-1, with D unclear. CDR1 and CDR2 (germline): SEHNR, FQNEAQ (reference sequence). The V and J ends lost 5 bases and 8 bases respectively, with 9 bases between them. The CDR3 has 11 residues. The CDR3 loop reads CASSPTHEAFF. CDR3 nucleotides: TGTGCCAGCAGCCCAACACACGAAGCTTTCTTT. The whole variable domain, remainder taken from reference TRBV7-9 and TRBJ1-1, is DTGVSQNPRHKITKRGQNVTFRCDPISEHNRLYWYRQTLGQGPEFLTYFQNEAQLEKSRLLSDRFSAERPKGSFSTLEIQRTEQGDSAMYLCASSPTHEAFFGQGTRLTVV.

The chain combines TRBV28 with TRBJ1-4; D call uncertain. V was trimmed by 7 bases and J by 0 bases, leaving 6 bases between them. The germline V gene encodes CDR1 MDHEN and CDR2 SYDVKM. CDR3 length: 13 residues. CDR3 residues: CASMGTTNEKLFF. The CDR3 bases are TGTGCCAGCATGGGGACAACTAATGAAAAACTGTTTTTT.

This rearrangement joins TRBV19 to TRBJ2-3; 7 bases fit TRBD2. Per the germline V gene, CDR1 is LNHDA and CDR2 is SQIVND (reference sequence). This CDR3 comprises 15 residues. With V trimmed by 3 bases and J by 1 base, 4 bases remained unmatched. The CDR3 spells CASSISGARTDTQYF. CDR3 DNA sequence: TGTGCCAGTAGTATCAGCGGGGCCCGCACAGATACGCAGTATTTT. Full variable domain (outside the CDR3, taken from reference TRBV19 and TRBJ2-3): DGGITQSPKYLFRKEGQNVTLSCEQNLNHDAMYWYRQDPGQGLRLIYYSQIVNDFQKGDIAEGYSVSREKKESFPLTVTSAQKNPTAFYLCASSISGARTDTQYFGPGTRLTVL.

The V gene is TRBV7-9, the J gene TRBJ1-1; D gene uncertain. The CDR3 runs 13 residues. The germline V and J ends were trimmed by 0 bases and 2 bases, with 4 bases remaining between them. Germline-derived CDR1 and CDR2 are SEHNR and FQNEAQ (reference sequence). CDR3 protein: CASSLAENTEAFF. Written as DNA, the CDR3 is TGTGCCAGCAGCTTAGCGGAAAACACTGAAGCTTTCTTT.